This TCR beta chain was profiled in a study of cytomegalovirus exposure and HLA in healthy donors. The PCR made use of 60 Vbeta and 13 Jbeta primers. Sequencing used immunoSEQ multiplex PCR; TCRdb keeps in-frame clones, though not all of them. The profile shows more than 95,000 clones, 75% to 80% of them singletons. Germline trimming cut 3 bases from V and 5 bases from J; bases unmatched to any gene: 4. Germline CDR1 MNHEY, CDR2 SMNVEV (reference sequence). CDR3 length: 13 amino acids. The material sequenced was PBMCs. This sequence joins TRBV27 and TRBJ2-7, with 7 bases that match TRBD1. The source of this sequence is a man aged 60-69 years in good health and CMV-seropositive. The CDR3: CASSLTGRDEQYF. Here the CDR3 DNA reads TGTGCCAGCAGTTTGACAGGGCGGGACGAGCAGTACTTC.